The T cell receptor beta chain under discussion was sequenced for a study of breast tumors, draining lymph nodes, adjacent tissues (dated by TCRdb to about 2016). Some background on the complete study: TCR beta repertoires were compared across tumor, adjacent nontumor tissue and axillary lymph nodes obtained from breast cancer patients. In human breast cancer, the study set out to assess how tumor, surrounding tissue and draining lymph node repertoires relate to one another and whether T cells might be exchanged between them.

Study-wide conclusions, independent of this receptor: Tumor and nontumor tissue repertoires were significantly more similar in luminal-like than in basal-like breast cancer. The data were judged consistent with most tumor T cells deriving from the lymph node and then expanding within tumor tissue. T-cell repertoire diversity in tumors was found to be lower than in lymph nodes but higher than in nontumor tissue, and preferential V and J gene usage was observed. Rather than being directly demonstrated, the conclusion that tumor T cells originate in lymph nodes was presented as consistent with a hypothesis.

As to this clonotype: Its antigen is not yet known. No much larger clone is present one base from it, and per-base qualities are unavailable.

Sequencing took place on an Illumina HiSeq 2000. TCR beta chain libraries were generated through multiplex PCR amplification. High-throughput sequencing was used to analyze the amplified TCR beta chain products. Clones were called with MiXCR by TCRdb after fastp trimmed the public reads at Q25, and only in-frame beta chains were retained. Each CDR3 protein appears once, grouped with its most common genes and DNA. The table for this sample lists approximately 300,000 distinct CDR3 sequences; roughly 31% of them were counted only once. About 1% of the sample is taken by the ten largest. The CDR3, from cysteine to phenylalanine, totals 13 residues. Only the CDR3 region is kept as DNA, spanning 39 bases read in frame from base 1. V is cut by 4 bases and J by 6 bases, and the space between the germline ends is 10 bases. Lymph node samples came from the axillary draining lymph nodes of breast cancer patients.

The chain joins TRBV12-3 or TRBV12-4 to TRBJ1-5; matching of 5 bases hints at TRBD1 as the D gene. This receptor was obtained from a female donor with breast cancer. Some clones in this sample may be carry-over from other donors' samples. The sample taken for sequencing was axillary lymph node tissue. The nucleotide sequence is TGTGCCAGCAGTTACCAGGGAAGTCAGCCCCAGCATTTT. Its protein is CASSYQGSQPQHF.